Detailed here is one T cell receptor (beta chain). The antigen remains unidentified. The data derive from a study of identical twins. Study findings and constraints: Compared with models, monozygotic twins showed more out-of-frame TCR alpha sharing.

CDR1 and CDR2 from the germline V gene are DFQATT and SNEGSKA (reference sequence). The CDR3 is made up of 17 amino acids. The V gene end was trimmed by 6 bases and the J gene end by 3 bases; junction bases not matched to a gene: 16. A single record per CDR3 protein comes from TCRdb applying MiXCR to the 5' RACE reads. This table has 310,000 or so distinct CDR3 sequences, roughly 10% appearing once. The sample was also reused in another study, on yellow fever vaccine responses in identical twins.

This chain connects TRBV20-1 to TRBJ2-3; 9 nucleotides agree with TRBD2. The specimen was CD8+ T cells sorted from blood. The receptor comes from a woman under 30 in good health. The CDR3 spells CSAHGESGRLRTDTQYF. The CDR3 coding sequence is TGCAGTGCCCATGGCGAGAGCGGGAGGCTTCGGACAGATACGCAGTATTTT.